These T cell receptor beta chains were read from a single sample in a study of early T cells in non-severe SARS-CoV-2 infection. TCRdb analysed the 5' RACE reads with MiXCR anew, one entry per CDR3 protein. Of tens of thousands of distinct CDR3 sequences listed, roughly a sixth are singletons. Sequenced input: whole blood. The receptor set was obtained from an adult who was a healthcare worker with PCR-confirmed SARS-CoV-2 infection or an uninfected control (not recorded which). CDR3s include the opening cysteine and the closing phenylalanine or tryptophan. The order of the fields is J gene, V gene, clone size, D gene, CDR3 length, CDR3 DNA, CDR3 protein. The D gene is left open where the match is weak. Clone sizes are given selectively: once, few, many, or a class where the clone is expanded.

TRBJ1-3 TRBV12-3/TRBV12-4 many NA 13 TGTGCCAGCAGTTTGGGAGGGGGAAACACCATATATTTT CASSLGGGNTIYF
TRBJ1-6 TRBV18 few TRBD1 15 TGTGCCAGCTCACACCGGGACAGGGGAAGTTCACCCCTCCACTTT CASSHRDRGSSPLHF
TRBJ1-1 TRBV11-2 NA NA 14 TGTGCCAGCAGCTTATTTGGGGGGGGAACTGAAGCTTTCTTT CASSLFGGGTEAFF
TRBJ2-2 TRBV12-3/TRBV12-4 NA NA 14 TGTGCCAGCAGCCCCACAGGATACGGCGGGGAGCTGTTTTTT CASSPTGYGGELFF
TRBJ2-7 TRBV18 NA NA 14 TGTGCCAGCTCACCACCGGCAGGTTACTACGAGCAGTACTTC CASSPPAGYYEQYF
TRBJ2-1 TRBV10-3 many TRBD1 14 TGTGCCATCAGTGAGGGGGACAGGGTCCATGAGCAGTTCTTC CAISEGDRVHEQFF
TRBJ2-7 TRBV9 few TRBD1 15 TGTGCCAGCAGCCCAGGGGGCGGGGCCTTCGGGGAGCAGTACTTC CASSPGGGAFGEQYF
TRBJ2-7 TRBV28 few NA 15 TGTGCCAGCAGTTTAGAAAAGGGGAGCTCCTACGAGCAGTACTTC CASSLEKGSSYEQYF
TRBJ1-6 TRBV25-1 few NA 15 TGTGCCAGCAGTCCCCTGGGCTCCTATAATTCACCCCTCCACTTT CASSPLGSYNSPLHF
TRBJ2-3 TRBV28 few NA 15 TGTGCCAGCAGTTTATTACGGCAGGGTGGAGATACGCAGTATTTT CASSLLRQGGDTQYF
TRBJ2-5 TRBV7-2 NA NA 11 TGTGCCAGCAGCTACGAGTGGGGCCAGTACTTC CASSYEWGQYF
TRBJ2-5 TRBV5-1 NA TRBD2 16 TGCGCCAGCAGCTTGCTTAATAGCGGGGGCCAAGAGACCCAGTACTTC CASSLLNSGGQETQYF
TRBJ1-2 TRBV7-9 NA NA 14 TGTGCCAGCAGCCAGGGGAGGGATTACGGTGGCTACACCTTC CASSQGRDYGGYTF
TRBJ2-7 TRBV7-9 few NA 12 TGTGCCAGCAACGCGATCGAGGGGCACCAATACTTC CASNAIEGHQYF
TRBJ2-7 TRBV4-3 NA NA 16 TGCGCCAGCAGCCAAGATGTTGAGGGTAACCCCTTCGAGCAGTACTTC CASSQDVEGNPFEQYF
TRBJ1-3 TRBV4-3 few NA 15 TGCGCCAGCAGCCAGGAACAGGGTCCTGGAAACACCATATATTTT CASSQEQGPGNTIYF
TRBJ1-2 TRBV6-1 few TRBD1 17 TGTGCCAGCAGTCAACCTCTGACAGGGGTGGCTAACTATGGCTACACCTTC CASSQPLTGVANYGYTF
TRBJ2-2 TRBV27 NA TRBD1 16 TGTGCCAGCAGTTTTACAGGGGGTGCGGGCACCGGGGAGCTGTTTTTT CASSFTGGAGTGELFF
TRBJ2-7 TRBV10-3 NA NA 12 TGTGCCATCAGTGAGTGGGGTTACGAGCAGTACTTC CAISEWGYEQYF
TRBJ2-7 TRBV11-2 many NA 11 TGTGCCAGCAGCTTCTCCTACGAGCAGTACTTC CASSFSYEQYF
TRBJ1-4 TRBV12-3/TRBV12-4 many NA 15 TGTGCCAGCACCGCCCCCGGAGGGGGGAATGAAAAACTGTTTTTT CASTAPGGGNEKLFF
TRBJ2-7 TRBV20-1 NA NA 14 TGCAGTGCTAGTCTGCTCGGGAGTGACTACGAGCAGTACTTC CSASLLGSDYEQYF
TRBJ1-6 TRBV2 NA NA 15 TGTGCCAGCGAACCTGGGACTGGGAATAATTCACCCCTCCACTTT CASEPGTGNNSPLHF
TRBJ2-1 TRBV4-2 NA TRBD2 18 TGTGCCAGCAGCCCCGGGACTAGCGGGAGCGACGGGTACAATGAGCAGTTCTTC CASSPGTSGSDGYNEQFF
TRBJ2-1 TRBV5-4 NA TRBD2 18 TGTGCCAGCAGCTTGGTATTGGCGGGAGGAGGGTTTTACAATGAGCAGTTCTTC CASSLVLAGGGFYNEQFF
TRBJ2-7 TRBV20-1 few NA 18 TGCAGTGCTAGAGACCCTTCTAGTGGGGGAGCGCGTTCCTACGAGCAGTACTTC CSARDPSSGGARSYEQYF
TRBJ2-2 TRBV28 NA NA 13 TGTGCCAGCAGTTCAAGGGCTGCCGGGGAGCTGTTTTTT CASSSRAAGELFF
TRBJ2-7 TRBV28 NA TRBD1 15 TGTGCCAGCAGTTCCGATTACAGGGGTTGGGGGGAGCAGTACTTC CASSSDYRGWGEQYF
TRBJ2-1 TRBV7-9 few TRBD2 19 TGTGCCAGCAGCTTAGTCCTAGCGGGGGGGCCTGATTCCTACAATGAGCAGTTCTTC CASSLVLAGGPDSYNEQFF
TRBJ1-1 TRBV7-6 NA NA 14 TGTGCCAGCAGCCCCCAGGAGAGGGACACTGAAGCTTTCTTT CASSPQERDTEAFF
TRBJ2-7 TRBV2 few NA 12 TGTGCCAGCATTAGGGGGTCGGGCGAGCAGTACTTC CASIRGSGEQYF
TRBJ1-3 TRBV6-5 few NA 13 TGTGCCAGCAGGATCCACTCTGGAAACACCATATATTTT CASRIHSGNTIYF
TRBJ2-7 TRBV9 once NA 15 TGTGCCAGCAGCCCCTCATTCTGGGTAGGTCACGAGCAGTACTTC CASSPSFWVGHEQYF
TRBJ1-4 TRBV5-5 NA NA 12 TGTGCCAGCAGCTCGCGAGCTGAAAAACTGTTTTTT CASSSRAEKLFF
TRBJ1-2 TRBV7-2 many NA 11 TGTGCCACCCTCCTTCGTGGTAGCTACACCTTC CATLLRGSYTF
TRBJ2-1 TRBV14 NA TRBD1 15 TGTGCCAGCAGCCGACAGGGGCTCCAGGTCAATGAGCAGTTCTTC CASSRQGLQVNEQFF
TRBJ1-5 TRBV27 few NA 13 TGTGCCAGCTCCGGGGGGGCAAATCAGCCCCAGCATTTT CASSGGANQPQHF
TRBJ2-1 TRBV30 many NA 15 TGTGCCTGGAGTGTTCCGGGGGGCCCCTACAATGAGCAGTTCTTC CAWSVPGGPYNEQFF
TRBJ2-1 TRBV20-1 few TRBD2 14 TGCAGTGCCCCGACTAGCGGGGGCCGGGATGAGCAGTTCTTC CSAPTSGGRDEQFF
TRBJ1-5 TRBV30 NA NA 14 TGTGCCGTGGAAGGCCCGGGCAGCAATCAGCCCCAGCATTTT CAVEGPGSNQPQHF
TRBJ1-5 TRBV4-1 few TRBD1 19 TGCGCCAGCAGCCAAGAACCAGCGGGGACAGGGCATAGCAATCAGCCCCAGCATTTT CASSQEPAGTGHSNQPQHF
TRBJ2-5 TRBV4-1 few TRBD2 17 TGCGCCAGCAGCCTTCGCGGACTAGCGGGGGGCCAAGAGACCCAGTACTTC CASSLRGLAGGQETQYF
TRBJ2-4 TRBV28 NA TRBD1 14 TGTGCCAGCAGTTCCCCGGGACAGGGAAACATTCAGTACTTC CASSSPGQGNIQYF
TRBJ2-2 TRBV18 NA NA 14 TGTGCCAGCTCAGAACAGTCGAACACCGGGGAGCTGTTTTTT CASSEQSNTGELFF
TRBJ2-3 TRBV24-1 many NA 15 TGTGCCACCAGTGATCGGGATTCAATAGCTGATACGCAGTATTTT CATSDRDSIADTQYF
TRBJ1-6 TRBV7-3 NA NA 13 TGTGCCAGCAGCAACGGAGGTAATTCACCCCTCCACTTT CASSNGGNSPLHF
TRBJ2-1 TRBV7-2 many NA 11 TGTGCCAGCAGCTTGCAGGAGTCTCAGTTCTTC CASSLQESQFF
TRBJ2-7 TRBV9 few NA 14 TGTGCCAGCAGCCCCACAGATGACTCCTACGAGCAGTACTTC CASSPTDDSYEQYF
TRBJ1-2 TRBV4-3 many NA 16 TGCGCCAGCAGCCAAGATCTGGCTACAGATGTAGGGGGCTACACCTTC CASSQDLATDVGGYTF
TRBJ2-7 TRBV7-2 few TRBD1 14 TGTGCCAGCAGCCGACCGACAGGGGTGGACGAGCAGTACTTC CASSRPTGVDEQYF
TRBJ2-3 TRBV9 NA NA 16 TGTGCCAGCAGCCCTAGACCCGGACAGATTGAAAATACGCAGTATTTT CASSPRPGQIENTQYF
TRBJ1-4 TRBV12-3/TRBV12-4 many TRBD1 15 TGTGCCAGCAGCCCGTGGGGACAGGGGCCTGAAAAACTGTTTTTT CASSPWGQGPEKLFF
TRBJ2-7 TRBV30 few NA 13 TGTGCCTGGAGTCCGGGGCCTAACTACGAGCAGTACTTC CAWSPGPNYEQYF
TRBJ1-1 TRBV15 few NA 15 TGTGCCACCAGCAGAGATGCGAGGGGGGGCACTGAAGCTTTCTTT CATSRDARGGTEAFF
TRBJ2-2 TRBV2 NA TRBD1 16 TGTGCCAGCAGTGCTGGACAGGGAGAGGAGCCCGGGGAGCTGTTTTTT CASSAGQGEEPGELFF